This T cell receptor beta chain was profiled in a study of identical twins. Concerning this clonotype: Antigen specificity is unknown.

Study findings and constraints: Low generation-probability sequences were in excess among twin-shared out-of-frame alpha sequences. Invariant cells of the MAIT and iNKT types might have partly distorted the zero-insertion analyses.

A template switching step contributed a universal primer site, while unique molecular identifiers were present in the cDNA. Each CDR3 protein is one row after TCRdb ran MiXCR on the 5' RACE reads. The profile shows 1.5 million to 2 million distinct CDR3 sequences, under 35% of them singletons. There are 14 residues in the CDR3. Germline V gene lookup returns CDR1 SEHNR and CDR2 FQNEAQ (reference sequence). The specimen was cord blood. The genes are TRBV7-9 and TRBJ2-1; no definite D call. The closer fit of TRBJ2-7 to the DNA end suggests the J call may be wrong. The TCR sequence derives from a newborn girl in good health. The CDR3 here is CASSPQTPNNEQYF. The CDR3, as DNA: TGTGCCAGCAGCCCTCAGACACCAAACAATGAGCAGTACTTC.